The clone carrying this TCR beta chain was counted between two and nine times. The protocol was immunoSEQ multiplex PCR, while the TCRdb copy is restricted to in-frame clones and leaves out a portion. Of 20,000 or so clones in the sample, more than 65% are singletons; the top ten hold around 1.9%. The entry originates in a study of graft-versus-host responses after intestinal transplantation. Germline V lookup: CDR1 SGHTA, CDR2 FQGNSA. Trimming stripped 1 base from V and 6 bases from J, with 13 bases between. The CDR3 totals 15 residues. This clonotype was sampled from a human patient who received an intestinal transplant, so some T cells may come from the graft donor. The sequencing here drew on PBMCs, taken 14 days after transplant. The gene calls are TRBV7-2 and TRBJ1-5, with D maybe TRBD1 (5 bases). The CDR3 sequence: CASSLGGELGQPQHF. CDR3 coding DNA: TGTGCCAGCAGCTTAGGGGGCGAACTGGGTCAGCCCCAGCATTTT.